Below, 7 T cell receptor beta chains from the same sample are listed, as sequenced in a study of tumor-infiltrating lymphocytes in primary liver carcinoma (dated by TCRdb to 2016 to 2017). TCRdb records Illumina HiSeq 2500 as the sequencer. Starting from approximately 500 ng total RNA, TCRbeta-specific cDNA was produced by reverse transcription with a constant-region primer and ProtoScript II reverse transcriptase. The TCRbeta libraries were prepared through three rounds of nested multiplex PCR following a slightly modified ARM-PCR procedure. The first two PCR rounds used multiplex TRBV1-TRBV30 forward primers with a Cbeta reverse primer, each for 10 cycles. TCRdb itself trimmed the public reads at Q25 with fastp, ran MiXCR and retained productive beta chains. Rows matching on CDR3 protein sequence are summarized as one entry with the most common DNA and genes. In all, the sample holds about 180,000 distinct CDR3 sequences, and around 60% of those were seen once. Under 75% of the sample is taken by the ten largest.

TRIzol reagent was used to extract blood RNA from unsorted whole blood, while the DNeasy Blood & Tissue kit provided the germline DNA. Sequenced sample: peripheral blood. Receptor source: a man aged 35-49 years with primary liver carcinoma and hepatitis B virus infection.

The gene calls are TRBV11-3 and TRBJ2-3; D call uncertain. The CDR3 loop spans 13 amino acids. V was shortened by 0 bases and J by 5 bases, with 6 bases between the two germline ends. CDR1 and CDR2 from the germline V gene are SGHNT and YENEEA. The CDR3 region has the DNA TGTGCCAGCAGCTTAGATCTTTTAGATACGCAGTATTTT. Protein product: CASSLDLLDTQYF.

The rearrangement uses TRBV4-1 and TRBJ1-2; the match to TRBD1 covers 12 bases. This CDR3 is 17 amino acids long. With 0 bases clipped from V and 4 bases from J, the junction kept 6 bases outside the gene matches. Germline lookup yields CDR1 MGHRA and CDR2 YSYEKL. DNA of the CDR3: TGCGCCAGCAGCCAAGAAGGAGGGACAGGGGGCAGCTATGGCTACACCTTC. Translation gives CASSQEGGTGGSYGYTF.

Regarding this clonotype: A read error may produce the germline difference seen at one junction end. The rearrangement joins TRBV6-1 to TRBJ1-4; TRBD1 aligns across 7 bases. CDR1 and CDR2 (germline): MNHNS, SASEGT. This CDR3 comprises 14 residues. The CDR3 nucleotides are TGTGCCAGTAGTGAACGGGAGAGGGGGCAAGAACTGTTTTTT. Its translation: CASSERERGQELFF.

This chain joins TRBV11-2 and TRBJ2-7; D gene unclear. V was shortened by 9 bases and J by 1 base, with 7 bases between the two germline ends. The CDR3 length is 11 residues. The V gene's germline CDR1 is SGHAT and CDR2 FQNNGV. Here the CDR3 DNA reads TGTGCCAGTTGTGGATCCTACGAGCAGTACTTC. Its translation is CASCGSYEQYF.

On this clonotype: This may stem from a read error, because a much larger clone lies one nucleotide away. The CDR3 coding sequence is TGCAGCGTTGGTCAGGGGGTTGGAGATACGAAGTATTTT. This sequence encodes CSVGQGVGDTKYF. This sequence joins TRBV29-1 and TRBJ2-3, with 7 bases matching TRBD1. This CDR3 has 13 residues. The germline V gene encodes CDR1 SQVTM and CDR2 ANQGSEA.

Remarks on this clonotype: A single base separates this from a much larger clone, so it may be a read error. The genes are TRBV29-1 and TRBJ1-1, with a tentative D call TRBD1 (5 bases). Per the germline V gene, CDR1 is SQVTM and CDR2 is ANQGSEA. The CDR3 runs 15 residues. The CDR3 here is CRVVGGAQANTEAFF. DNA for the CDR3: TGCAGGGTTGTCGGAGGGGCGCAGGCTAACACTGAAGCTTTCTTT.

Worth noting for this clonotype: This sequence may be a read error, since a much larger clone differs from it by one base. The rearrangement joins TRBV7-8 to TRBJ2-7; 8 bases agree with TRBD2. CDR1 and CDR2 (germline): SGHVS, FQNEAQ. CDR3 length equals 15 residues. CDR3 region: CTSSLAPGTRNEQYF. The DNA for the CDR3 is TGTACCAGCAGCTTAGCGCCCGGGACTAGGAACGAGCAGTACTTC.